This TCR beta chain was recorded in a study of blood T cell repertoires in COVID-19. Study-level information: The study drew acute and convalescent COVID-19 samples from the United States, Italy and Spain. Sources were T cells, B-cell-depleted T cells, or PBMCs; the material itself was cDNA or gDNA.

Trimming took 5 bases from V and 6 from J; bases not matched to a gene: 5. Germline CDR1 MNHEY, CDR2 SVGEGT. CDR3 length: 16 residues. Some clones are missing from TCRdb's copy, which holds only in-frame ones; the method was immunoSEQ multiplex PCR. The sample lists some 190,000 clones; 70% to 90% were seen once. This chain connects TRBV6-2 or TRBV6-3 to TRBJ2-1; 15 nucleotides align to TRBD2. The source material was peripheral blood. This receptor was identified in a woman in her 70s with active or convalescent COVID-19. CDR3 nucleotides: TGTGCCAGCAGTCCACCGGGACTAGCGGGAGGCAATGAGCAGTTCTTC. Translated, it gives CASSPPGLAGGNEQFF.